Listed below are T cell receptor beta chains from one sample, sequenced in a study of blood T cell repertoires in COVID-19. Clones were sequenced by immunoSEQ multiplex PCR, and TCRdb holds only the in-frame ones, with some missing. The sample contains fewer than 450,000 clones, about 90% of which appear only once. The sequenced sample consisted of PBMCs or T cells enriched from blood (not recorded which). Receptor source: a woman under 40 who had recovered from COVID-19. Both conserved end residues are part of each CDR3. A D gene is named only where the DNA matches it firmly. Size values are once, few and many counts, or a class for expanded clones, and some rows have none.

>TRBJ1-2|TRBV11-2|-|-
TGTGCCAGCAGCTCTGACTATGGCTACACCTTC
CASSSDYGYTF
>TRBJ2-1|TRBV6-2/TRBV6-3|-|-
TGTGCCAGCAGTTACCCCGGCGGAGTTTACCAAAGCGGTGAGCAGTTCTTC
CASSYPGGVYQSGEQFF
>TRBJ2-7|TRBV2|-|-
TGTGCCAGTCTCCAGACGGGGGGCGGCGAGCAGTACTTC
CASLQTGGGEQYF
>TRBJ1-6|TRBV28|-|-
TGTGCCAGCAGTCTCCCCAGGTATGGAGGTTCACCCCTCCACTTT
CASSLPRYGGSPLHF
>TRBJ1-5|TRBV6-5|-|few
TGTGCCAGCAGATACTCGGCCATCAGGCATTTT
CASRYSAIRHF
>TRBJ1-2|TRBV7-9|-|-
TGTGCCAGCAGCTTAGCAGGGGGTAACTATGGCTACACCTTC
CASSLAGGNYGYTF
>TRBJ1-6|TRBV19|TRBD1|-
TGTGCCAGTAGTCACGGACAGGGGAACAATTCACCCCTCCACTTT
CASSHGQGNNSPLHF
>TRBJ1-2|TRBV27|TRBD1|-
TGTGCCAGCAGTTTATCTCCAGGGGGCGGAGGAGGCTACACCTTC
CASSLSPGGGGGYTF
>TRBJ2-7|TRBV6-5|TRBD1|-
TGTGCCAGCAGTCGAAAAGGGGACAGATCCTACGAGCAGTACTTC
CASSRKGDRSYEQYF
>TRBJ1-2|TRBV3-1/TRBV3-2|TRBD1|-
TGTGCCAGCAGCCCCCGAGGGTCCAGGGGGCATGGCTACACCTTC
CASSPRGSRGHGYTF
>TRBJ2-5|TRBV5-1|TRBD2|-
TGCGCCAGCAGCTTAGCGGGGGAGATCCAAGAGACCCAGTACTTC
CASSLAGEIQETQYF
>TRBJ2-3|TRBV19|-|-
TGTGCCAGTAGTATAGGCCCCGTCCCAGGGATCAACACAGATACGCAGTATTTT
CASSIGPVPGINTDTQYF
>TRBJ2-1|TRBV28|-|-
TGTGCCAGCCTCACGGATGCCGGGGGGCGTAACTCCTACAATGAGCAGTTCTTC
CASLTDAGGRNSYNEQFF
>TRBJ1-4|TRBV9|-|-
TGTGCCAGCAACGGCGGCAGCGGATATGAAAAACTGTTTTTT
CASNGGSGYEKLFF
>TRBJ2-5|TRBV6-5|TRBD2|-
TGTGCCAGCAGTAAGCGGGGGGGCGATAGAGAGACCCAGTACTTC
CASSKRGGDRETQYF
>TRBJ1-2|TRBV4-1|-|many
TGCGCCAGCAGCCAAGAGGGACATGGCGGCTACACCTTC
CASSQEGHGGYTF
>TRBJ2-1|TRBV27|-|-
TGTGCCAGCAGTCCACACAGGCGCGTATCCTACAATGAGCAGTTCTTC
CASSPHRRVSYNEQFF
>TRBJ1-2|TRBV29-1|-|-
TGCAGCGTAATGGGGGGGGAAGGCTACACCTTC
CSVMGGEGYTF
>TRBJ1-3|TRBV5-1|TRBD1|-
TGCGCCAGCAGCCCGGGGACAGGGCTAGGAAACACCATATATTTT
CASSPGTGLGNTIYF
>TRBJ2-7|TRBV6-5|-|-
TGTGCCAGCACCCCACGGGGTGGGTACGAGCAGTACTTC
CASTPRGGYEQYF
>TRBJ1-2|TRBV5-1|TRBD1|-
TGCGCCAGCAGCTTGAGCGACAGGGGAGGTGGCTACACCTTC
CASSLSDRGGGYTF
>TRBJ1-2|TRBV3-1/TRBV3-2|-|-
TGTGCCAGCAGTGCCCTCGACTCGAACTATGGCTACACCTTC
CASSALDSNYGYTF
>TRBJ2-7|TRBV5-1|-|once
TGCGCCAGCACTCCGATGGCGGGGGCCACCTACGAGCAGTACTTC
CASTPMAGATYEQYF
>TRBJ2-5|TRBV7-2|-|-
TGTGCCAGCAGCAGGGGGAATAGGAAAGAGACCCAGTACTTC
CASSRGNRKETQYF
>TRBJ2-2|TRBV7-2|TRBD2|-
TGTGCCAGCAGATATAGCGGGACGCAGGGCACCGGGGAGCTGTTTTTT
CASRYSGTQGTGELFF
>TRBJ2-7|TRBV5-1|-|-
TGCGCCAGCAGCTTGTCCAGGGACTCCTACGAGCAGTACTTC
CASSLSRDSYEQYF
>TRBJ2-7|TRBV11-2|TRBD1|-
TGTGCCAGCAGCTTAGTTAGACAGGGGGACGAGCAGTACTTC
CASSLVRQGDEQYF
>TRBJ2-7|TRBV27|TRBD2|once
TGTGCCAGCAGGATAGCGGGGGGCGGCTACGAGCAGTACTTC
CASRIAGGGYEQYF
>TRBJ1-6|TRBV10-3|TRBD1|few
TGTGCCATCAGTGGGGACAGGGGGTTTAATTCACCCCTCCACTTT
CAISGDRGFNSPLHF
>TRBJ1-3|TRBV3-1/TRBV3-2|-|once
TGTGCCAGCCGCGAGGAGACTGGCTCTGGAAACACCATATATTTT
CASREETGSGNTIYF
>TRBJ2-2|TRBV4-3|-|-
TGCGCCAGCAGCCAAGAAGCGTGGCAGGGTAGCACCGGGGAGCTGTTTTTT
CASSQEAWQGSTGELFF
>TRBJ2-1|TRBV24-1|-|-
TGTGCCACCAGTGATGGACGTTACAGGGTAAATGAGCAGTTCTTC
CATSDGRYRVNEQFF
>TRBJ2-2|TRBV4-1|TRBD2|-
TGCGCCAGCAGCCAAGTGAGCGGGGGGGAAGCGAACACCGGGGAGCTGTTTTTT
CASSQVSGGEANTGELFF
>TRBJ1-4|TRBV19|-|-
TGTGCCAGTAGGAGACTGCCCGCAACTAATGAAAAACTGTTTTTT
CASRRLPATNEKLFF
>TRBJ1-6|TRBV30|TRBD1|few
TGTGCCTGGTCACCCCCAGGGTACAGGGGTTCACCCCTCCACTTT
CAWSPPGYRGSPLHF
>TRBJ1-3|TRBV30|-|-
TGTGCCTGCGGGGGAAACACCATATATTTT
CACGGNTIYF
>TRBJ2-5|TRBV5-6|-|-
TGTGCCAGCAGCAATGACAGGGGAGGGCAAGAGACCCAGTACTTC
CASSNDRGGQETQYF
>TRBJ1-2|TRBV5-5|TRBD1|-
TGTGCCAGCAGCTTGGAAGGGCAGGGGGACTATGGCTACACCTTC
CASSLEGQGDYGYTF
>TRBJ1-5|TRBV10-3|TRBD1|-
TGTGCCATCAGTCCGGGACAGAGTCAGCCCCAGCATTTT
CAISPGQSQPQHF
>TRBJ1-5|TRBV30|TRBD1|once
TGTGCCTGGAGTGTAGGGACAGCAAGCAATCAGCCCCAGCATTTT
CAWSVGTASNQPQHF
>TRBJ2-5|TRBV10-2|TRBD2|-
TGCGCCAGCACTACTAGCGGGGGTTACGAGACCCAGTACTTC
CASTTSGGYETQYF